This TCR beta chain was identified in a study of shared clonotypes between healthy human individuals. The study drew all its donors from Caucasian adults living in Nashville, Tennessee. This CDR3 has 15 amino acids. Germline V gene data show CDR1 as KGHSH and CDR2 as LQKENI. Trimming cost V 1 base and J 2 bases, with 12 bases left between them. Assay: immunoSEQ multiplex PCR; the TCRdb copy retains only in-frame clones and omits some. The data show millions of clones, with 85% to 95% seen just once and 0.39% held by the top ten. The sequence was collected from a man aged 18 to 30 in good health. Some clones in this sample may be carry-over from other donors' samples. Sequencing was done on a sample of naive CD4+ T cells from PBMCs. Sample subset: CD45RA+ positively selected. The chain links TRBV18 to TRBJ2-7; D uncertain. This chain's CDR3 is CASSPLSANTYEQYF. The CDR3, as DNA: TGTGCCAGCTCACCACTATCAGCGAACACCTACGAGCAGTACTTC.